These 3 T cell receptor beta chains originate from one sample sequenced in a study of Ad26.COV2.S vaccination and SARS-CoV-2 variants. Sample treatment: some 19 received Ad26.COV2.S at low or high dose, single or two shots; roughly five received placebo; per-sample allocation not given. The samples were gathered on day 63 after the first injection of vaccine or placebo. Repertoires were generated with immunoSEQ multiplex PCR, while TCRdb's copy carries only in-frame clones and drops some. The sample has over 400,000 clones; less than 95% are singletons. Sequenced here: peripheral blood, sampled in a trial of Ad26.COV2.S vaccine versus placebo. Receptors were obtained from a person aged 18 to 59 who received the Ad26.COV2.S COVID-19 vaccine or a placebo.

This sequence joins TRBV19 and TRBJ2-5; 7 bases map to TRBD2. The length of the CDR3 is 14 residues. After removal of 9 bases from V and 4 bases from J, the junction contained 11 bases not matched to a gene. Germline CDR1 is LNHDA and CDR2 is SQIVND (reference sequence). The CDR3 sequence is CASREAGRGETQYF. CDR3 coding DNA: TGTGCCAGCCGAGAAGCGGGAAGAGGAGAGACCCAGTACTTC.

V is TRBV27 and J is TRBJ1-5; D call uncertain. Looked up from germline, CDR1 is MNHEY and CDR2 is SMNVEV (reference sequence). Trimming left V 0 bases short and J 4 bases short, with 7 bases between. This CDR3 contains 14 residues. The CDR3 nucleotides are TGTGCCAGCAGTTTATCGGCTATAAATCAGCCCCAGCATTTT. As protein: CASSLSAINQPQHF.

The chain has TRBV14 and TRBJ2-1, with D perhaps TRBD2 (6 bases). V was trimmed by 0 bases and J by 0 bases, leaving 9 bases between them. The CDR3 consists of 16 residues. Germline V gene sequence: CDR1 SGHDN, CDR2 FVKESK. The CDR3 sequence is CASSQDAGGSYNEQFF. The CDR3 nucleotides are TGTGCCAGCAGCCAAGATGCCGGGGGCTCCTACAATGAGCAGTTCTTC.